The next 26 T cell receptor beta chains were all read from a single sample in a study of blood T cell repertoires in COVID-19. TCRdb keeps only in-frame clones here, not all; method: immunoSEQ multiplex PCR. The table includes roughly 200,000 clones, roughly 83% detected once. Sequencing was carried out using peripheral blood. These TCRs come from a man aged 40-49 years with acute or convalescent COVID-19.

This clone has just one count. This sequence joins TRBV7-2 and TRBJ2-7, with TRBD2 matching over 14 bases. The CDR3 totals 17 residues. CDR1 SGHTA and CDR2 FQGNSA come from the germline V gene. V shed 7 bases, J shed 0 bases, and the junction held 8 bases outside the gene matches. Written as DNA, the CDR3 is TGTGCCAGCACCTACGGACTAGCGGGAGGTACCTCCTACGAGCAGTACTTC. This gives the protein CASTYGLAGGTSYEQYF.

The rearrangement joins TRBV6-5 to TRBJ1-1, with no clear D. Germline lookup yields CDR1 MNHEY and CDR2 SVGAGI. V lost 0 bases to trimming and J lost 4 bases, with 15 bases between them. The CDR3 loop spans 16 amino acids. This CDR3 is CASSYSRGSVGTEAFF. CDR3 DNA sequence: TGTGCCAGCAGTTACTCGAGAGGTTCGGTGGGCACTGAAGCTTTCTTT.

This chain uses TRBV5-6 with TRBJ2-7, with 10 nucleotides matching TRBD1. CDR3 size: 18 residues. Looked up from germline, CDR1 is SGHDT and CDR2 is YYEEEE. V gave up 4 bases and J gave up 2 bases; unmatched junction bases: 15. CDR3 in amino acids: CASSLDTPWTGGAYEQYF. DNA for the CDR3: TGTGCCAGCAGCCTGGACACCCCGTGGACAGGGGGGGCCTACGAGCAGTACTTC.

The rearrangement links TRBV5-6 to TRBJ1-3; 8 nucleotides align to TRBD1. The CDR3 totals 13 residues. Germline V gene sequence: CDR1 SGHDT, CDR2 YYEEEE. With V trimmed by 3 bases and J by 10 bases, 6 bases remained unmatched. CDR3 nucleotide sequence: TGTGCCAGCAGCTATGGGACAGGAATAACCATATATTTT. Protein: CASSYGTGITIYF.

J is TRBJ1-1 and V is TRBV5-1, with 8 bases that match TRBD1. The CDR3 has 19 amino acids. Germline-derived CDR1 and CDR2 are SGHRS and YFSETQ. Trimming took 2 bases from V and 4 from J; bases not matched to a gene: 19. CDR3 loop: CASSFDRGQGSFLGTEAFF. The CDR3 nucleotides read TGCGCCAGCAGCTTCGACAGGGGTCAAGGGTCTTTCTTGGGCACTGAAGCTTTCTTT.

CDR3 in DNA: TGTGCCAGCAGCCCCCCGCTGGTGGCGAGGAGGGAGGAAAAACTGTTTTTT. Protein: CASSPPLVARREEKLFF. The chain has TRBV7-9 and TRBJ1-4, with D unresolved. The CDR3 contains 17 residues. CDR1 and CDR2 (germline): SEHNR, FQNEAQ (reference sequence). Trimming stripped 5 bases from V and 8 bases from J, with 24 bases between.

J is TRBJ1-2 and V is TRBV4-1; a possible D gene is TRBD1 (6 bases). Germline CDR1 MGHRA, CDR2 YSYEKL. With 5 bases removed from V and 6 bases from J, the gap between germline ends came to 10 bases. This CDR3 is 12 amino acids long. The CDR3 region has the DNA TGCGCCAGCAGCTTCAACAGGGATGGCTACACCTTC. Amino acids: CASSFNRDGYTF.

This clone has a handful of counts. This rearrangement joins TRBV19 to TRBJ1-6; D remains unclear. The CDR3 contains 13 residues. The V and J ends lost 8 bases and 8 bases respectively, with 13 bases between them. Germline V lookup: CDR1 LNHDA, CDR2 SQIVND (reference sequence). The CDR3 DNA sequence: TGTGCCAGTTCCTCCGACGGGGATTCACCCCTCCACTTT. Amino acids: CASSSDGDSPLHF.

The chain links TRBV2 to TRBJ2-7; D is possibly TRBD2 (5 bases). The V gene lost 5 bases and the J gene lost 4 bases, with 6 bases spanning the gap. This CDR3 spans 11 amino acids. The V gene's germline CDR1 is SNHLY and CDR2 FYNNEI. CDR3 loop: CASSWRYEQYF. The CDR3 nucleotides are TGTGCCAGCAGTTGGAGGTACGAGCAGTACTTC.

With respect to this clone: It is unclear where the CDR3 begins or ends on the DNA, so no DNA is shown, and the CDR3 is as TCRdb lists it. V is TRBV12-3 or TRBV12-4 and J is TRBJ1-1. The CDR3 has 13 residues if both end residues are counted. The CDR3 reads CASSSSGVTEAFF.

The chain's CDR3 is CASSVFWTGRQTQYF. CDR3 sequence (DNA): TGTGCCAGCAGTGTTTTCTGGACAGGGAGACAGACCCAGTACTTC. The genes are TRBV2 and TRBJ2-5, with 8 bases matching TRBD1. Trimming at V came to 4 bases and at J to 6 bases, leaving 10 bases not matched to a gene. CDR3 length equals 15 residues. CDR1 is SNHLY, CDR2 FYNNEI, per germline. The full variable domain, rest sourced from reference TRBV2 and TRBJ2-5, is EPEVTQTPSHQVTQMGQEVILRCVPISNHLYFYWYRQILGQKVEFLVSFYNNEISEKSEIFDDQFSVERPDGSNFTLKIRSTKLEDSAMYFCASSVFWTGRQTQYFGPGTRLLVL.

Written as DNA, the CDR3 is TGCAGTGCTAGGACAGACTCACCCCTCCACTTT. Encoded protein: CSARTDSPLHF. The V gene is TRBV20-1, the J gene TRBJ1-6; D might be TRBD1 (5 bases). Germline-derived CDR1 and CDR2 are DFQATT and SNEGSKA (reference sequence). The V end was cut by 3 bases, the J end by 10 bases, with 7 bases between. The CDR3 length is 11 residues.

The chain joins TRBV27 to TRBJ2-1, with a tentative D call TRBD2 (5 bases). V was pared by 10 bases and J by 2 bases, with 12 bases between. CDR1 and CDR2 from the germline V gene are MNHEY and SMNVEV (reference sequence). The CDR3 covers 13 residues. The chain's CDR3 is CAIGVGPYNEQFF. The CDR3 region has the DNA TGTGCCATCGGGGTCGGACCCTACAATGAGCAGTTCTTC.

The chain couples TRBV30 to TRBJ1-6, with D unclear. The V gene lost 3 bases and the J gene lost 7 bases, with 16 bases spanning the gap. Germline V CDR1 and CDR2: GTSNPN, SVGIG (reference sequence). CDR3 length equals 15 residues. CDR3 DNA: TGTGCCTGGAGATCCCCCGGGGTAGGAAATTCACCCCTCCACTTT. It translates to CAWRSPGVGNSPLHF.

V gene TRBV19 combines with J gene TRBJ1-3; the D is unclear. Trimming pared 2 bases from V and 2 bases from J, leaving 7 bases between. Germline V gene data show CDR1 as LNHDA and CDR2 as SQIVND (reference sequence). This CDR3 comprises 14 residues. This CDR3 is CASSIQSPGNTIYF. CDR3 nucleotides: TGTGCCAGTAGTATACAGTCGCCTGGAAACACCATATATTTT. The variable domain in full, with the rest retrieved from reference TRBV19 and TRBJ1-3, is DGGITQSPKYLFRKEGQNVTLSCEQNLNHDAMYWYRQDPGQGLRLIYYSQIVNDFQKGDIAEGYSVSREKKESFPLTVTSAQKNPTAFYLCASSIQSPGNTIYFGEGSWLTVV.

J is TRBJ2-7 and V is TRBV5-1, with 11 bases lining up with TRBD2. CDR1 is SGHRS and CDR2 is YFSETQ in the germline V gene. CDR3 length: 14 residues. V lost 6 bases, J lost 5 bases, and 7 bases stayed unmatched. The CDR3 loop reads CASIRTSGYNEQYF. The CDR3, as DNA: TGCGCCAGCATTAGGACTAGCGGGTACAACGAGCAGTACTTC.

V gene TRBV30 combines with J gene TRBJ1-5, with a tentative D call TRBD1 (5 bases). V gave up 0 bases and J gave up 0 bases, with 15 bases separating them. The CDR3 contains 17 residues. Germline V gives CDR1 GTSNPN, CDR2 SVGIG (reference sequence). The CDR3 bases are TGTGCCTGGAGTGTAGGCAGGGCAGGGTATAGCAATCAGCCCCAGCATTTT. Its translation: CAWSVGRAGYSNQPQHF.

This clone has just one count. The V call is TRBV12-3 or TRBV12-4, the J call TRBJ2-1; D is unresolved. CDR3 length equals 13 residues. V lost 1 base, J lost 8 bases, and 9 bases lay in between. The CDR3 sequence: CASSLGTWYEQFF. CDR3 bases: TGTGCCAGCAGTTTAGGCACTTGGTATGAGCAGTTCTTC.

The chain is built from TRBV13 and TRBJ2-3; the match to TRBD2 covers 10 bases. This CDR3 has 15 residues. V shed 4 bases and J 6 bases; nucleotides not matched to a gene: 7. Germline V gene data show CDR1 as PRHDT and CDR2 as FYEKMQ (reference sequence). The CDR3: CASSSRTSGGDTQYF. CDR3 in DNA: TGTGCCAGCAGCTCCAGGACTAGCGGAGGGGATACGCAGTATTTT.

The chain recombines TRBV29-1 with TRBJ2-1, with D possibly matching TRBD2 (6 bases). CDR1 and CDR2 (germline): SQVTM, ANQGSEA. This CDR3 comprises 14 residues. Trimming stripped 3 bases from V and 4 bases from J, with 13 bases between. CDR3 loop: CSVDTLGTYNEQFF. The CDR3 DNA reads as TGCAGCGTTGATACCCTTGGGACTTACAATGAGCAGTTCTTC.

The genes are TRBV6-5 and TRBJ2-7; 9 bases fit TRBD1. The germline V gene encodes CDR1 MNHEY and CDR2 SVGAGI. The CDR3 consists of 14 residues. V lost 6 bases to trimming and J lost 5 bases; unmatched junction nucleotides: 8. The DNA of the CDR3 is TGTGCCAGCAGGCAGACAGGGGGGTTGAACGAGCAGTACTTC. Its protein is CASRQTGGLNEQYF.

The CDR3 protein is CAWSVRPQGWGNQPQHF. The CDR3 nucleotides are TGTGCCTGGAGTGTAAGGCCCCAGGGTTGGGGCAATCAGCCCCAGCATTTT. The chain couples TRBV30 to TRBJ1-5; tentatively, D is TRBD1 (5 bases). V lost 0 bases to trimming and J lost 2 bases, with 17 bases between them. Germline V CDR1 and CDR2: GTSNPN, SVGIG (reference sequence). This CDR3 is built from 17 residues.

This rearrangement joins TRBV6-5 to TRBJ1-2; TRBD1 is a possible D gene (6 bases). V lost 0 bases and J 4 bases, leaving 9 bases between the germline ends. The CDR3 spans 14 residues. Germline V lookup: CDR1 MNHEY, CDR2 SVGAGI. The CDR3 region has the DNA TGTGCCAGCAGTTACTCTGGCAGGGGCTATGGCTACACCTTC. It specifies CASSYSGRGYGYTF.

The chain combines TRBV13 with TRBJ1-5, with D perhaps matching TRBD1 (6 bases). The CDR3 contains 16 residues. V gave up 2 bases and J gave up 1 base, with 12 bases separating them. Germline CDR1 PRHDT, CDR2 FYEKMQ (reference sequence). This CDR3 reads CASSLLGQESNQPQHF. CDR3 DNA: TGTGCCAGCAGCTTATTGGGACAAGAGAGCAATCAGCCCCAGCATTTT.

As regards this clone: A read error may produce the germline difference seen at one junction end. The gene calls are TRBV4-1 and TRBJ1-3; 8 bases map to TRBD1. CDR3 size: 17 residues. In germline, CDR1 is MGHRA, CDR2 YSYEKL. CDR3 amino acids: CASSQDPDRALRNTTYF. The DNA for the CDR3 is TGCGCCAGCAGCCAGGACCCGGACAGGGCCCTTAGAAACACCACATATTTT.

The rearrangement joins TRBV6-5 to TRBJ2-7, with a tentative D call TRBD1 (5 bases). The CDR3 extends over 13 amino acids. Trimming left V 8 bases short and J 6 bases short, with 17 bases between. CDR1 is MNHEY, CDR2 SVGAGI, per germline. This CDR3 reads CASGASRWGEQYF. Here the CDR3 DNA reads TGTGCCAGCGGGGCGTCCCGATGGGGCGAGCAGTACTTC.